Listed below are T cell receptor beta chains from one sample, sequenced in a study of blood T cell repertoires in COVID-19. TCRdb's table, derived via immunoSEQ multiplex PCR, lists solely in-frame clones and lacks some. The sample yields about 39,000 clones, roughly 84% seen once. Source material: peripheral blood. The receptor source for this set is a man between 45 and 60 years old with active or convalescent COVID-19. Each CDR3 is given with its conserved first and last residue. The D gene is left open where the match is weak. Clone size appears in some rows only: once, few, many, or a class for an expanded clone.

>TRBV5-1|TRBD1|TRBJ1-1|NA|16
TGCGCCAGCAGCTTAGGACCACAGGGGGCAGGCACTGAAGCTTTCTTT
CASSLGPQGAGTEAFF
>TRBV3-1/TRBV3-2|NA|TRBJ2-3|NA|17
TGTGCCAGCAGCCAAGGTATGGCACTACGTAGCACAGATACGCAGTATTTT
CASSQGMALRSTDTQYF
>TRBV3-1/TRBV3-2|NA|TRBJ1-5|NA|15
TGTGCCAGCAGCCAAGATCGGGGGGATAATCAGCCCCAGCATTTT
CASSQDRGDNQPQHF
>TRBV19|TRBD1|TRBJ1-2|NA|12
TGTGCCAGTAGACCGGGACAGTGGAGCTACACCTTC
CASRPGQWSYTF
>TRBV11-2|NA|TRBJ1-1|NA|15
TGTGCCAGCAGCTTAGATCGGTCACCGAACACTGAAGCTTTCTTT
CASSLDRSPNTEAFF
>TRBV9|NA|TRBJ2-1|NA|14
TGTGCCAGCAGCGTAGTCATCTCCTACAATGAGCAGTTCTTC
CASSVVISYNEQFF
>TRBV18|NA|TRBJ2-1|NA|16
TGTGCCAGCTCACCAGCGGGAAAGAGCTCCTACAATGAGCAGTTCTTC
CASSPAGKSSYNEQFF
>TRBV2|NA|TRBJ1-1|NA|15
TGTGCCAGCAGTGAAATGATCGGGATGAACACTGAAGCTTTCTTT
CASSEMIGMNTEAFF
>TRBV7-9|TRBD2|TRBJ2-1|once|16
TGTGCCAGCAACCCCTCGGGGACTAGCGGGGGCTATGAGCAGTTCTTC
CASNPSGTSGGYEQFF
>TRBV12-3/TRBV12-4|NA|TRBJ1-2|NA|13
TGTGCCAGCAGTTTATCGGAGAACTATGGCTACACCTTC
CASSLSENYGYTF
>TRBV19|TRBD1|TRBJ1-5|NA|14
TGTGCCAGCCAGCTAGACAGGGGTGGTCAGCCCCAGCATTTT
CASQLDRGGQPQHF
>TRBV1|NA|TRBJ2-4|NA|19
TGCACCAGCAGCCAAGATGGGCTAGCGGGGGTTAGTGCCAAAAACATTCAGTACTTC
CTSSQDGLAGVSAKNIQYF
>TRBV6-2/TRBV6-3|NA|TRBJ1-5|NA|13
TGTGCCAGCAGCGCAGGATCACCTCAGCCCCAGCATTTT
CASSAGSPQPQHF
>TRBV5-4|NA|TRBJ1-1|NA|15
TGTGCCAGCAGCTACAGGGCAGGGGAAGGGACTGAAGCTTTCTTT
CASSYRAGEGTEAFF
>TRBV18|NA|TRBJ2-3|NA|16
TGTGCCAGCTCACCGATCGGAGGGGCGTCCACAGATACGCAGTATTTT
CASSPIGGASTDTQYF
>TRBV6-5|TRBD1|TRBJ1-1|NA|14
TGTGCCAGCAGTTACGGCGGGCAGGGGGCTGAAGCTTTCTTT
CASSYGGQGAEAFF
>TRBV5-3|TRBD1|TRBJ1-3|once|15
TGTGCCAGAAGCAAGGAGGACAGGGGGAGGAACACCATATATTTT
CARSKEDRGRNTIYF
>TRBV5-5|NA|TRBJ2-5|NA|16
TGTGCCAGCAGCTTTATGTTCGGGACACCGGAGGAGACCCAGTACTTC
CASSFMFGTPEETQYF
>TRBV2|TRBD1|TRBJ2-7|NA|14
TGTGCCAGCAGTTGGACAGGCGGTCAGGGGGAGCAGTACTTC
CASSWTGGQGEQYF
>TRBV7-8|NA|TRBJ1-2|NA|13
TGTGCCAGCAGCTTGGATGAAGAGGGTGGCTACACCTTC
CASSLDEEGGYTF
>TRBV3-1/TRBV3-2|TRBD1|TRBJ1-1|few|14
TGTGCCAGCAGCCGGACAGGGGATACCACTGAAGCTTTCTTT
CASSRTGDTTEAFF
>TRBV3-1/TRBV3-2|TRBD2|TRBJ2-3|NA|19
TGTGCCAGCAGCCAAGATTTGGGGACTCTAGCGGCCTTCACAGATACGCAGTATTTT
CASSQDLGTLAAFTDTQYF
>TRBV27|TRBD1|TRBJ2-1|NA|16
TGTGCCAGCAGTCCGCTCGGACAGGGGGGGTACAATGAGCAGTTCTTC
CASSPLGQGGYNEQFF
>TRBV6-2/TRBV6-3|TRBD2|TRBJ2-7|NA|17
TGTGCCAGCAGTTACTCTAGGCGACTAGCGGGCACCTACGAGCAGTACTTC
CASSYSRRLAGTYEQYF
>TRBV10-1|NA|TRBJ1-2|NA|13
TGCGCCAGCAGTGAGGGGCAGGGATTCGGCTACACCTTC
CASSEGQGFGYTF
>TRBV30|TRBD1|TRBJ1-5|NA|16
TGTGCCTGGACCTCTACAGGGGGATATAGCAATCAGCCCCAGCATTTT
CAWTSTGGYSNQPQHF
>TRBV5-6|NA|TRBJ1-2|NA|13
TGTGCCAGCAGCCCTAGGACAGCCTATGGCTACACCTTC
CASSPRTAYGYTF
>TRBV4-1|NA|TRBJ2-6|NA|15
TGCGCCAGCAGCCCAAGGGGTTCTGGGGCCAACGTCCTGACTTTC
CASSPRGSGANVLTF
>TRBV11-2|NA|TRBJ2-7|NA|16
TGTGCCAGCAGCTTAGATGGAAGCGCGGTTAAAATCGAGCAGTACTTC
CASSLDGSAVKIEQYF
>TRBV10-2|TRBD1|TRBJ1-2|NA|14
TGCGCCAGCGGGGACAGGGGACTTAACTATGGCTACACCTTC
CASGDRGLNYGYTF
>TRBV5-8|TRBD1|TRBJ1-1|NA|16
TGTGCCAGCAGCTTGTTTACCGCCAGGGGGGTTCCTGAAGCTTTCTTT
CASSLFTARGVPEAFF
>TRBV13|TRBD1|TRBJ2-7|NA|17
TGTGCCAGCAGCCTCTCGGCAGGGGGCTATAACTCCTACGAGCAGTACTTC
CASSLSAGGYNSYEQYF
>TRBV15|TRBD1|TRBJ1-1|once|15
TGTGCCACCAGCAGCTTACAGGGGATGAACACTGAAGCTTTCTTT
CATSSLQGMNTEAFF
>TRBV14|NA|TRBJ2-5|NA|13
TGTGCCAGCAGCCAAAGAGAGTTGCAGACCCAGTACTTC
CASSQRELQTQYF
>TRBV6-1|TRBD2|TRBJ2-2|NA|19
TGTGCCAGCAGTGAAGCGCGGACTAGCGGGGGGGCAGGGCCCGGGGAGCTGTTTTTT
CASSEARTSGGAGPGELFF
>TRBV30|TRBD1|TRBJ2-7|NA|15
TGTGCCTGGAGGGAATTCCCCGGGACAGGGAGCGAGCAGTACTTC
CAWREFPGTGSEQYF
>TRBV28|TRBD1|TRBJ2-7|NA|15
TGTGCCAGCAGTTCCCCGGGACAGGGGGGTACCGAGCAGTACTTC
CASSSPGQGGTEQYF
>TRBV27|NA|TRBJ1-2|NA|13
TGTGCCAGCAGTCGCGGGGCGTCCTACGGCTACACCTTC
CASSRGASYGYTF
>TRBV19|TRBD1|TRBJ1-1|once|16
TGTGCCAGTAAAACCTGGACAGGGGGAATGAACACTGAAGCTTTCTTT
CASKTWTGGMNTEAFF
>TRBV6-5|NA|TRBJ1-5|NA|14
TGTGCCAGCAGTTACTCACCGGGGTTGCAGCCCCAGCATTTT
CASSYSPGLQPQHF
>TRBV7-2|TRBD2|TRBJ2-3|NA|12
TGTGCCAGCAAGAGCGGGGGGGATACGCAGTATTTT
CASKSGGDTQYF